Sequencing of this T cell receptor (beta chain) was carried out in a study of T-cell memory formation after mild COVID-19. Across the study: Largely donor-specific sequence clusters came from a couple of donors.

TCRdb itself ran the 5' RACE reads through MiXCR, one entry per CDR3 protein. The sample contains a few hundred thousand distinct CDR3 sequences, less than 25% of which appear only once. In its sample, this clonotype was seen many times. Germline-derived CDR1 and CDR2 are SGHTA and FQGNSA. V trimming: 4 bases; J trimming: 4 bases; junction bases outside the gene matches: 8. The CDR3 contains 16 residues. The sequenced material came from PBMCs or a T cell subset sorted from them (not recorded which). The receptor was derived from a man between 18 and 29 years old who had mild COVID-19 (a few samples of this study predate the infection). Cell type and time point are not known. This chain links TRBV7-2 with TRBJ2-3, with 10 nucleotides matching TRBD2. CDR3 region: CASSWKRGGISDTQYF. Written as DNA, the CDR3 is TGTGCCAGCAGCTGGAAGCGGGGGGGCATATCAGATACGCAGTATTTT.